The 28 T cell receptor beta chains listed next were all sequenced from one sample in a study of T cells in tuberculosis. This table comes from immunoSEQ multiplex PCR, and its TCRdb copy is limited to in-frame clones, with some not included. The sample carries tens of thousands of clones, under 95% recorded once. The sample's time point: new active TB diagnosis, blood taken before or within 7 days of starting treatment. The sequencing used PBMCs, collected at tuberculosis diagnosis. These receptors came from an adult with tuberculosis. Some clones in this sample may be carry-over from other donors' samples.

This clone came up once. The rearrangement links TRBV6-5 to TRBJ1-6; TRBD1 aligns across 7 bases. V was clipped by 8 bases and J by 14 bases; unmatched bases: 6. CDR3 length equals 11 residues. From germline, CDR1 is MNHEY and CDR2 SVGAGI. The CDR3 sequence: CASQGDVTLHF. In DNA form, the CDR3 reads TGTGCCAGCCAGGGGGACGTCACCCTCCACTTT.

This clone has just one count. The V call is TRBV20-1, the J call TRBJ1-2; D not resolved. This CDR3 is built from 11 residues. Germline V gene data show CDR1 as DFQATT and CDR2 as SNEGSKA (reference sequence). Trimming left V 3 bases short and J 6 bases short, with 8 bases between. The CDR3 DNA reads TGCAGTGCTAGCCTGGGCCATGGCTACACCTTC. Protein sequence: CSASLGHGYTF.

The chain joins TRBV19 to TRBJ1-1; D is unresolved. The CDR3 loop spans 12 amino acids. With 1 base removed from V and 5 bases from J, the gap between germline ends came to 5 bases. The germline V gene has CDR1 LNHDA and CDR2 SQIVND (reference sequence). The CDR3 sequence is CASSIVETEAFF. DNA of the CDR3: TGTGCCAGTAGTATAGTGGAGACTGAAGCTTTCTTT. Supplemented by reference TRBV19 and TRBJ1-1, the full variable domain reads DGGITQSPKYLFRKEGQNVTLSCEQNLNHDAMYWYRQDPGQGLRLIYYSQIVNDFQKGDIAEGYSVSREKKESFPLTVTSAQKNPTAFYLCASSIVETEAFFGQGTRLTVV.

The rearrangement links TRBV10-3 to TRBJ2-7; 7 bases agree with TRBD1. This CDR3 has 15 residues. Germline V gene sequence: CDR1 ENHRY, CDR2 SYGVKD. The V gene end was trimmed by 0 bases and the J gene end by 4 bases; junction bases not matched to a gene: 6. The DNA for the CDR3 is TGTGCCATCAGTGAGTCGGGCAGGGGGTCGTACGAGCAGTACTTC. Protein: CAISESGRGSYEQYF.

The chain employs TRBV7-2 and TRBJ2-7, with 12 nucleotides matching TRBD2. The CDR3 runs to 16 residues. The V and J ends lost 5 bases and 4 bases, in that order; junction bases with no gene match: 9. Germline V gene lookup returns CDR1 SGHTA and CDR2 FQGNSA. CDR3 sequence (DNA): TGTGCCAGCAGCGCCAGAGGACTAGCGGGGCGTTACGAGCAGTACTTC. The encoded protein is CASSARGLAGRYEQYF. Together with reference TRBV7-2 and TRBJ2-7, the CDR3 gives the full variable domain: GAGVSQSPSNKVTEKGKDVELRCDPISGHTALYWYRQSLGQGLEFLIYFQGNSAPDKSGLPSDRFSAERTGGSVSTLTIQRTQQEDSAVYLCASSARGLAGRYEQYFGPGTRLTVT.

This clone came up a few times. The CDR3 sequence is CASSPGLAGVSSHSGANVLTF. DNA of the CDR3: TGCGCCAGCAGCCCGGGACTAGCGGGGGTCTCCTCCCACTCTGGGGCCAACGTCCTGACTTTC. The chain combines TRBV5-1 with TRBJ2-6; 14 bases are shared with TRBD2. Looked up from germline, CDR1 is SGHRS and CDR2 is YFSETQ. The CDR3 contains 21 residues. J lost 0 bases, V lost 4 bases, and 12 bases had no gene match.

The chain couples TRBV19 to TRBJ1-1; maybe TRBD1 (6 bases). V gave up 3 bases and J gave up 3 bases, with 14 bases separating them. The CDR3 is 15 residues long. CDR1 and CDR2 from the germline V gene are LNHDA and SQIVND (reference sequence). This chain's CDR3 is CASSIGGPGYTEAFF. As DNA, the CDR3 is TGTGCCAGTAGTATTGGGGGCCCCGGGTACACTGAAGCTTTCTTT.

The chain joins TRBV11-2 to TRBJ1-1, with D unclear. Germline CDR1 and CDR2: SGHAT and FQNNGV. The V gene lost 5 bases and the J gene lost 4 bases, with 11 bases spanning the gap. CDR3 size: 13 residues. CDR3 in DNA: TGTGCCAGCAGCGTCGACGGACTCACTGAAGCTTTCTTT. Protein: CASSVDGLTEAFF.

The chain has TRBV6-5 and TRBJ1-2; 8 nucleotides align to TRBD1. V shed 5 bases and J 4 bases; nucleotides not matched to a gene: 6. From germline, CDR1 is MNHEY and CDR2 SVGAGI. The length of the CDR3 is 14 residues. CDR3 sequence reads: CASSPTGGFYGYTF. The CDR3, as DNA: TGTGCCAGCAGTCCTACAGGGGGTTTCTATGGCTACACCTTC.

The chain carries TRBV6-1 and TRBJ2-7, with D perhaps matching TRBD1 (6 bases). Deletions cut 5 bases from V and 2 bases from J, with 13 bases between. CDR3 length equals 14 residues. Germline CDR1 MNHNS, CDR2 SASEGT. The CDR3 loop is CASSRSTGTYEQYF. CDR3 nucleotide sequence: TGTGCCAGCAGTAGATCGACAGGTACCTACGAGCAGTACTTC.

The V call is TRBV7-2, the J call TRBJ2-2, with D perhaps TRBD1 (6 bases). The CDR3 is 16 amino acids. With 2 bases removed from V and 0 bases from J, the gap between germline ends came to 10 bases. In germline, CDR1 is SGHTA, CDR2 FQGNSA. The CDR3 loop is CASSLTGGPNTGELFF. The CDR3 DNA follows: TGTGCCAGCAGCTTAACTGGGGGCCCGAACACCGGGGAGCTGTTTTTT. The complete variable domain, with remaining parts taken from reference TRBV7-2 and TRBJ2-2, reads GAGVSQSPSNKVTEKGKDVELRCDPISGHTALYWYRQSLGQGLEFLIYFQGNSAPDKSGLPSDRFSAERTGGSVSTLTIQRTQQEDSAVYLCASSLTGGPNTGELFFGEGSRLTVL.

The chain couples TRBV25-1 to TRBJ1-2; D is uncertain. Per germline, CDR1 MGHDK and CDR2 SYGVNS. V was pared by 7 bases and J by 5 bases, with 14 bases between. The CDR3 length is 13 residues. CDR3 sequence: CASTQGGPYGYTF. CDR3 DNA sequence: TGTGCCAGCACCCAAGGAGGTCCTTATGGCTACACCTTC.

The chain combines TRBV25-1 with TRBJ2-2, with a possible D match to TRBD2 (6 bases). Between the trimmed V and J ends, which lost 4 bases and 5 bases, there was a span of 11 bases. This CDR3 spans 14 amino acids. Per germline, CDR1 MGHDK and CDR2 SYGVNS. CDR3 DNA sequence: TGTGCCAGCAGTGGCCTAGCGTTGACCGGGGAGCTGTTTTTT. It codes for CASSGLALTGELFF.

This clone was counted once. The J gene is TRBJ2-7, the V gene TRBV6-5; maybe TRBD1 (6 bases). V shed 0 bases and J shed 5 bases, with 17 bases lying between them. The CDR3 runs to 16 residues. The germline gives CDR1 MNHEY, CDR2 SVGAGI. The CDR3 region is CASSYSWTVGSNEQYF. The CDR3 DNA reads TGTGCCAGCAGTTACTCCTGGACAGTAGGAAGCAACGAGCAGTACTTC.

The chain uses TRBV27 and TRBJ1-5; unclear D gene. The CDR3 loop spans 16 amino acids. In germline, CDR1 is MNHEY, CDR2 SMNVEV (reference sequence). V was shortened by 0 bases and J by 2 bases, with 11 bases between the two germline ends. The DNA of the CDR3 is TGTGCCAGCAGTTTATCCGGGAACCTAGGCAATCAGCCCCAGCATTTT. As protein: CASSLSGNLGNQPQHF.

Notes on this clone: The same CDR3 also results from other DNA sequences found in this sample. DNA for the CDR3: TGTGCCAGCAGCTCGGGACAGGGCTATGGCTACACCTTC. The encoded protein is CASSSGQGYGYTF. This chain connects TRBV7-2 to TRBJ1-2; 9 bases align to TRBD1. Trimming at V came to 4 bases and at J to 4 bases, leaving 1 base not matched to a gene. The CDR3 has 13 residues. In germline, CDR1 is SGHTA, CDR2 FQGNSA.

This sequence joins TRBV19 and TRBJ2-3, with D perhaps TRBD2 (6 bases). V was trimmed by 7 bases and J by 1 base, leaving 12 bases between them. Germline V CDR1 and CDR2: LNHDA, SQIVND (reference sequence). The CDR3 runs 14 residues. CDR3 coding DNA: TGTGCCAGTACCCCGCGGGGAGGCACAGATACGCAGTATTTT. It is translated as CASTPRGGTDTQYF. Drawing the rest from reference TRBV19 and TRBJ2-3, the complete variable domain is DGGITQSPKYLFRKEGQNVTLSCEQNLNHDAMYWYRQDPGQGLRLIYYSQIVNDFQKGDIAEGYSVSREKKESFPLTVTSAQKNPTAFYLCASTPRGGTDTQYFGPGTRLTVL.

The V call is TRBV5-1, the J call TRBJ1-1; a weak D match, TRBD1 (6 bases). This CDR3 has 15 amino acids. CDR1 and CDR2 from the germline V gene are SGHRS and YFSETQ. With 1 base removed from V and 4 bases from J, the gap between germline ends came to 14 bases. The CDR3 sequence is CASSLRGGRVTEAFF. In DNA form, the CDR3 reads TGCGCCAGCAGCTTGAGGGGGGGGCGTGTCACTGAAGCTTTCTTT.

The chain combines TRBV19 with TRBJ2-7; TRBD2 agrees at 8 bases. In germline, CDR1 is LNHDA, CDR2 SQIVND (reference sequence). The CDR3 covers 13 residues. Trimming removed 4 bases from V and 6 bases from J; junction bases left unmatched: 5. The CDR3 is CASSSGGIFEQYF. The CDR3 coding sequence is TGTGCCAGTAGTAGCGGGGGGATCTTCGAGCAGTACTTC.

This clone was detected once. The V call is TRBV18, the J call TRBJ2-7; D not resolved. Trimming stripped 5 bases from V and 5 bases from J, with 16 bases between. The CDR3 loop spans 14 amino acids. CDR1 and CDR2 from the germline V gene are KGHSH and LQKENI. Here the CDR3 reads CASSDSVLTHEQYF. DNA for the CDR3: TGTGCCAGCTCAGATTCGGTGCTCACCCACGAGCAGTACTTC.

This clone has only a few counts. The genes are TRBV19 and TRBJ1-5; TRBD1 is a possible D gene (6 bases). This CDR3 has 15 residues. From germline, CDR1 is LNHDA and CDR2 SQIVND (reference sequence). The germline V and J ends were trimmed by 6 bases and 5 bases, with 17 bases remaining between them. The CDR3 nucleotides are TGTGCCAGTAGCAGAACAGGGATGGGCCATCAGCCCCAGCATTTT. Amino acids: CASSRTGMGHQPQHF.

The chain's CDR3 is CASSEAVSLAKNIQYF. DNA for the CDR3: TGTGCCAGCAGCGAAGCGGTCAGTCTAGCCAAAAACATTCAGTACTTC. This chain uses TRBV11-2 with TRBJ2-4, with D maybe TRBD2 (5 bases). CDR3 size: 16 residues. The V gene's germline CDR1 is SGHAT and CDR2 FQNNGV. Trimming cost V 5 bases and J 0 bases, with 14 bases left between them.

Here the CDR3 DNA reads TGCGCCAGCAGCCCCGGACTAGCGGGGGCCACAGATACGCAGTATTTT. Amino acid sequence: CASSPGLAGATDTQYF. V usage is TRBV5-1 and J usage is TRBJ2-3; 13 bases map to TRBD2. The CDR3 sequence is 16 residues long. Trimming removed 4 bases from V and 2 bases from J; junction bases left unmatched: 4. Germline CDR1 reads SGHRS; CDR2 reads YFSETQ.

This sequence joins TRBV29-1 and TRBJ2-3; D not certain. V lost 4 bases to trimming and J lost 0 bases, with 11 bases between them. CDR3 length: 14 amino acids. Germline assignment: CDR1 SQVTM and CDR2 ANQGSEA. The CDR3 loop reads CSVAGQFSTDTQYF. The CDR3 nucleotides are TGCAGCGTTGCGGGTCAGTTTAGCACAGATACGCAGTATTTT.

The rearrangement uses TRBV27 and TRBJ1-5, with D possibly being TRBD1 (5 bases). This CDR3 region has 16 residues. From germline, CDR1 is MNHEY and CDR2 SMNVEV (reference sequence). Trimming took 7 bases from V and 5 from J, leaving 21 bases between them. CDR3 sequence reads: CASNPAYSGADQPQHF. CDR3 nucleotides: TGTGCCAGCAATCCCGCATACAGTGGGGCCGATCAGCCCCAGCATTTT.

This chain joins TRBV5-8 and TRBJ1-1; tentative D call: TRBD1 (5 bases). The CDR3 is 16 residues long. In germline, CDR1 is SGHTS, CDR2 YDEGEE. V dropped 1 base and J dropped 2 bases, with 15 bases sitting between them. The CDR3 sequence is CASSLFAGHSNTEAFF. The CDR3 DNA is TGTGCCAGCAGCTTGTTTGCGGGGCATAGCAACACTGAAGCTTTCTTT.

This sequence joins TRBV2 and TRBJ2-1, with TRBD2 identical over 9 bases. The CDR3 runs to 13 residues. Germline CDR1 is SNHLY and CDR2 is FYNNEI. Trimming took 8 bases from V and 8 from J; bases not matched to a gene: 7. The DNA of the CDR3 is TGTGCCAGCCTTCCGTGGACTAGCGATGAGCAGTTCTTC. Its protein product is CASLPWTSDEQFF.

The chain's CDR3 is CASSLLSRVPGANVLTF. In DNA, the CDR3 is TGTGCCAGCAGCTTGTTGTCCAGGGTTCCTGGGGCCAACGTCCTGACTTTC. The rearrangement uses TRBV5-6 and TRBJ2-6, with D possibly matching TRBD1 (5 bases). Trimming pared 1 base from V and 2 bases from J, leaving 13 bases between. Germline lookup yields CDR1 SGHDT and CDR2 YYEEEE. The CDR3 sequence is 17 residues long.